This T cell receptor beta chain was captured in a study of blood T cells in healthy people across ages. On the study more broadly: Capture by template switching was about one barcoded beta molecule per two T cells.

A second roughly 6 to 12 cycle PCR used barcoded and J-beta primers. Each cDNA molecule was tagged by a template-switch adaptor that had 12 random nucleotides. TCRdb independently ran MiXCR on the 5' RACE reads; one entry per CDR3 protein. The sample lists 900,000 to 950,000 distinct CDR3 sequences, 25% to 30% occurring once. This clonotype has at least ten counts. V was cut by 4 bases and J by 2 bases, with 12 bases left in between. Germline V gene sequence: CDR1 SGHTA, CDR2 FQGNSA. This CDR3 comprises 14 residues. The sample was also reused in another study, on T cells of mothers and their children.

This sequence was found in a woman aged 40 to 50 in good health. V and J are TRBV7-2 and TRBJ2-7; D is possibly TRBD1 (6 bases). Sequenced input: blood. The CDR3 region has the DNA TGTGCCAGCAGCTCAGGGGCGGTCACCTACGAGCAGTACTTC. Residues: CASSSGAVTYEQYF.